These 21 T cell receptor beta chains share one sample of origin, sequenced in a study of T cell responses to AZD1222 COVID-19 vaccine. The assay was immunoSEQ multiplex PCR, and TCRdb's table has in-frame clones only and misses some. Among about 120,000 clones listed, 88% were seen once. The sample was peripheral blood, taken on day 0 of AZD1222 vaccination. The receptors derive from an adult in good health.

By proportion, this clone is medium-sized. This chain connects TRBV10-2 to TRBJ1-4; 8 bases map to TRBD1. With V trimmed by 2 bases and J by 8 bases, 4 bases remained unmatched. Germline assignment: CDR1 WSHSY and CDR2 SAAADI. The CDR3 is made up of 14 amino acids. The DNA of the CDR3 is TGCGCCAGCAGTGAGGGACAGGGTGACGAAAAACTGTTTTTT. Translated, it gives CASSEGQGDEKLFF.

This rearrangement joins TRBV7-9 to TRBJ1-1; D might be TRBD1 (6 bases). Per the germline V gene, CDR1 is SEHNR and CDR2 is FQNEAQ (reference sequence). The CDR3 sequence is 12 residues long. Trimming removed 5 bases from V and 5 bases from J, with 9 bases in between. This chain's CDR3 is CASSPTGTEAFF. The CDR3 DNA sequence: TGTGCCAGCAGCCCTACAGGGACTGAAGCTTTCTTT.

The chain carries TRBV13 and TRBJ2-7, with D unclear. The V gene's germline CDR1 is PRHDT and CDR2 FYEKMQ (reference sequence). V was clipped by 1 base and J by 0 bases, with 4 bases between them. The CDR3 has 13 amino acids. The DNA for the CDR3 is TGTGCCAGCAGCTTAGAATCCTCCTACGAGCAGTACTTC. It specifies CASSLESSYEQYF.

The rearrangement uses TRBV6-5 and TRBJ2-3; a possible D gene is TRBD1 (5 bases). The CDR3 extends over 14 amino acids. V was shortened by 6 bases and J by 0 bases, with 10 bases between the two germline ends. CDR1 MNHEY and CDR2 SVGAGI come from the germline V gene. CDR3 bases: TGTGCCAGCAGCCGACAGAAGAGCACAGATACGCAGTATTTT. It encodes CASSRQKSTDTQYF.

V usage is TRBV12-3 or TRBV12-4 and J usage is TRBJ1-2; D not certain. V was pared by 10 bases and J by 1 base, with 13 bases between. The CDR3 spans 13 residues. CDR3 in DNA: TGTGCCACCTCCCCCGCGGGTAACTATGGCTACACCTTC. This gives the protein CATSPAGNYGYTF.

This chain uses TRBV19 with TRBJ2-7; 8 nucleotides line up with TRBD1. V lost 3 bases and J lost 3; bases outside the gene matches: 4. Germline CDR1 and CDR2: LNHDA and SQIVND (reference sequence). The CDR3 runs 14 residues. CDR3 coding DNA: TGTGCCAGTAGTATGGAACAGGGGGTCTACGAGCAGTACTTC. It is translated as CASSMEQGVYEQYF.

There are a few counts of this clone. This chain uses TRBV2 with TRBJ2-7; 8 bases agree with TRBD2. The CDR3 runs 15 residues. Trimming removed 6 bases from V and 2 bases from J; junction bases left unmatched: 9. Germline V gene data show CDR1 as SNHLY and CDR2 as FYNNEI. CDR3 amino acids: CASRGAGGSTYEQYF. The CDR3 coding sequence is TGTGCCAGCAGGGGCGCGGGGGGCTCCACCTACGAGCAGTACTTC.

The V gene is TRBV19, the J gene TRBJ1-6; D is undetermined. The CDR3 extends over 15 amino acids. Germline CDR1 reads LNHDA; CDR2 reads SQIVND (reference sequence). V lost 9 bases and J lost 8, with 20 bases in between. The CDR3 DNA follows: TGTGCCAGCGTCGACACTCGGCTCGGGTATTCACCCCTCCACTTT. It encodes CASVDTRLGYSPLHF. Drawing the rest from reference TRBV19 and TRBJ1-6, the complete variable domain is DGGITQSPKYLFRKEGQNVTLSCEQNLNHDAMYWYRQDPGQGLRLIYYSQIVNDFQKGDIAEGYSVSREKKESFPLTVTSAQKNPTAFYLCASVDTRLGYSPLHFGNGTRLTVT.

For the CDR3, the DNA is TGTGCCAGCAGCTCCGACAGGGGGCTAGCTGAGCAGTTCTTC. Protein sequence: CASSSDRGLAEQFF. The chain joins TRBV5-4 to TRBJ2-1; TRBD1 matches at 10 bases. V was clipped by 3 bases and J by 9 bases; unmatched bases: 6. Germline loops: CDR1 SGHNT, CDR2 YYREEE (reference sequence). CDR3 size: 14 residues. Full variable domain (remainder filled in from reference TRBV5-4 and TRBJ2-1): ETGVTQSPTHLIKTRGQQVTLRCSSQSGHNTVSWYQQALGQGPQFIFQYYREEENGRGNFPPRFSGLQFPNYSSELNVNALELDDSALYLCASSSDRGLAEQFFGPGTRLTVL.

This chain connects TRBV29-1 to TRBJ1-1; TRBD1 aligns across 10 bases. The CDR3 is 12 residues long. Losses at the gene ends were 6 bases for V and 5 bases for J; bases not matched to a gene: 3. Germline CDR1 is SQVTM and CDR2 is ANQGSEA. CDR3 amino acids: CSVGTGETEAFF. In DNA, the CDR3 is TGCAGCGTGGGGACAGGGGAGACTGAAGCTTTCTTT.

For the CDR3, the DNA is TGTGCCAGCAGTTACGGGACAACAACCGGGGAGCTGTTTTTT. It specifies CASSYGTTTGELFF. This chain uses TRBV6-2 or TRBV6-3 with TRBJ2-2, with a weak D call TRBD1 (6 bases). The CDR3 consists of 14 residues. CDR1 is MNHEY, CDR2 SVGEGT, per germline. V was pared by 2 bases and J by 5 bases, with 9 bases between.

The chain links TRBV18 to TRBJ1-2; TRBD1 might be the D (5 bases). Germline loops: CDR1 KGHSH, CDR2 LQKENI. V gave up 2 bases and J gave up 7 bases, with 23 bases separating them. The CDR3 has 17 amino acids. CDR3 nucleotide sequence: TGTGCCAGCTCACCATTATCGGGCAGTAGAGGGGAGAGTGGCTACACCTTC. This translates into CASSPLSGSRGESGYTF.

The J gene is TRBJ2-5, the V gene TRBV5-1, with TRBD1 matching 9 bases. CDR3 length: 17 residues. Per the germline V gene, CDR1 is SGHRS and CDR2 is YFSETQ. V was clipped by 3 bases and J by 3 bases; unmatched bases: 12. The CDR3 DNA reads TGCGCCAGCAGCTCTCTTTACGGGACAGGGCTAGAAGAGACCCAGTACTTC. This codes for CASSSLYGTGLEETQYF.

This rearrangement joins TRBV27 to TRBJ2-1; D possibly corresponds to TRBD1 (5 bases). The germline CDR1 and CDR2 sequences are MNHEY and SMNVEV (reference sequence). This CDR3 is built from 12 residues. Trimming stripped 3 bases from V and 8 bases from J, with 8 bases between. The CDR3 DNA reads TGTGCCAGCAGTTTGCTAGGGGATGAGCAGTTCTTC. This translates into CASSLLGDEQFF.

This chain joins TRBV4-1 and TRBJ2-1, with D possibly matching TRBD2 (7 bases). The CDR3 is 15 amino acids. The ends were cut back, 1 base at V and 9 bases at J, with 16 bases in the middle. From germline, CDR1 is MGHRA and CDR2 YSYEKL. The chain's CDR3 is CASSQVGGGAGEQFF. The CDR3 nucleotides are TGCGCCAGCAGCCAAGTAGGTGGGGGGGCGGGTGAGCAGTTCTTC.

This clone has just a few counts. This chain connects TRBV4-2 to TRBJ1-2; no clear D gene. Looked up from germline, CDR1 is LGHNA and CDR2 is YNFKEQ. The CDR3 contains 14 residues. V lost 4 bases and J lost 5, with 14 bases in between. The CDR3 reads CASSPTGRDYGYTF. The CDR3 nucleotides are TGTGCCAGCAGCCCCACTGGTCGGGATTATGGCTACACCTTC.

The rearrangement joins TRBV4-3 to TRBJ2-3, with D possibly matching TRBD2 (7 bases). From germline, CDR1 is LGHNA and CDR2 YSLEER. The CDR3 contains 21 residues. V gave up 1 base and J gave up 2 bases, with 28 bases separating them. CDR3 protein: CASSQGPVGAGPGGNTDTQYF. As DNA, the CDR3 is TGCGCCAGCAGCCAAGGCCCGGTGGGGGCGGGCCCCGGGGGGAACACAGATACGCAGTATTTT.

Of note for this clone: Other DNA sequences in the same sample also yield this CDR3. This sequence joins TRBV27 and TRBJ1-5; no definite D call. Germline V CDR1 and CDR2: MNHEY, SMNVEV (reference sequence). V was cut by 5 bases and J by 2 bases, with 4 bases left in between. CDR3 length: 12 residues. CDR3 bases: TGTGCCAGCAGTAGGGGCAATCAGCCCCAGCATTTT. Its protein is CASSRGNQPQHF.

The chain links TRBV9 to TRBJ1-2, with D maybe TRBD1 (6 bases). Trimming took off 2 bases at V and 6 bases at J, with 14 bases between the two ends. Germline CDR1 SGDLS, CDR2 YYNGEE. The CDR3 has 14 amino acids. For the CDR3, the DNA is TGTGCCAGCAGCGTTTCACAGGGAAACAATGGCTACACCTTC. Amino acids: CASSVSQGNNGYTF.

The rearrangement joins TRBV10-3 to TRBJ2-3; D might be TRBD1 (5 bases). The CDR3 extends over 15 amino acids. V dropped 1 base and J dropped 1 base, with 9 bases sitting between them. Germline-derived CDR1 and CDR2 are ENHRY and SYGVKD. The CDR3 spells CAISELGAGTDTQYF. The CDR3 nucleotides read TGTGCCATCAGTGAGTTAGGGGCCGGCACAGATACGCAGTATTTT.

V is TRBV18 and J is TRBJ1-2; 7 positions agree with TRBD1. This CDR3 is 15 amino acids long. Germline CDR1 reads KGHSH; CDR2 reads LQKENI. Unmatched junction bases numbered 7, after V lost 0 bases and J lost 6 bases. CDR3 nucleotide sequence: TGTGCCAGCTCACCACCCCTGGACAGGTCCCATGGCTACACCTTC. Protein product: CASSPPLDRSHGYTF. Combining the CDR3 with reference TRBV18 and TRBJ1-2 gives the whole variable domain NAGVMQNPRHLVRRRGQEARLRCSPMKGHSHVYWYRQLPEEGLKFMVYLQKENIIDESGMPKERFSAEFPKEGPSILRIQQVVRGDSAAYFCASSPPLDRSHGYTFGSGTRLTVV.